The sequence of this TCR beta chain was determined in a study of cytomegalovirus exposure and HLA in healthy donors. The germline V and J ends were trimmed by 4 bases and 4 bases, with 11 bases remaining between them. The CDR3 has 14 residues. Germline CDR1 reads KGHSH; CDR2 reads LQKENI. PCR involved 60 Vbeta and 13 Jbeta primers. TCRdb's table, derived via immunoSEQ multiplex PCR, lists solely in-frame clones and lacks some. The repertoire consists of around 190,000 clones, with more than 75% occurring once and the leading ten covering about 1.4%. This clonotype was sampled from a woman in her forties or fifties in good health and CMV-seronegative. The source material was PBMCs. The J gene is TRBJ1-5, the V gene TRBV18; D ambiguous. This chain's CDR3 is CASSQGTGNQPQHF. The CDR3 coding sequence is TGTGCCAGCTCACAGGGCACGGGGAATCAGCCCCAGCATTTT.